The source of this T cell receptor beta chain is a study of blood T cell repertoires in COVID-19. Looking at the study overall: Acute and convalescent COVID-19 specimens originated in the United States, Italy and Spain.

With V trimmed by 4 bases and J by 0 bases, 8 bases remained unmatched. CDR3 length: 18 residues. The germline V gene encodes CDR1 MNHNS and CDR2 SASEGT. Profiled with immunoSEQ multiplex PCR; TCRdb holds only in-frame clones, not every one. The table has 77,000 or so clones, 65% to 90% seen once; the top ten hold about 6.5%. This TCR was recovered from an older woman with acute or convalescent COVID-19. Sequencing input: peripheral blood. The chain employs TRBV6-1 and TRBJ1-6; TRBD1 matches 8 bases. The CDR3 sequence: CASSAPRTGSSYNSPLHF. The CDR3 nucleotides read TGTGCCAGCAGTGCGCCCCGGACAGGGAGCTCCTATAATTCACCCCTCCACTTT.